The entry below gives a single T cell receptor (beta chain) sequence along with its context. This sample was taken from a study of cytomegalovirus exposure and HLA in healthy donors. 60 Vbeta and 13 Jbeta primers were used in PCR. The assay was immunoSEQ multiplex PCR, and TCRdb's table has in-frame clones only and misses some. In all, the sample yields under 200,000 clones. The origin of this receptor is a man aged 30 to 45 in good health and CMV-seronegative. The sample taken for sequencing was PBMCs.

CDR3 residues: CATSRDFGGLGEKLFF. The CDR3 DNA sequence: TGTGCCACCAGCAGAGATTTCGGGGGGCTTGGTGAAAAACTGTTTTTT. The chain carries TRBV15 and TRBJ1-4; a possible D gene is TRBD1 (6 bases). Germline V gives CDR1 LNHNV, CDR2 YYDKDF (reference sequence). Trimming removed 0 bases from V and 7 bases from J, with 15 bases in between. CDR3 length equals 16 residues.